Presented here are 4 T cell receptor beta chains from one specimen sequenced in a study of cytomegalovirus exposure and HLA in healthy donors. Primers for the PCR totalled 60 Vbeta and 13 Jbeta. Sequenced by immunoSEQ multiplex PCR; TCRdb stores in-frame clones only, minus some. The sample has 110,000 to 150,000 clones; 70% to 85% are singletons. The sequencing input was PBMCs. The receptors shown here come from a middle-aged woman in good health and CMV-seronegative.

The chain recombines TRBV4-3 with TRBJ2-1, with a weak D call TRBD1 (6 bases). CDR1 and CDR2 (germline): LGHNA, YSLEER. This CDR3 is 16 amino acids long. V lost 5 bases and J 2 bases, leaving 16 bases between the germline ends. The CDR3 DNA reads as TGCGCCAGCAGCGATGAACCGACAGGCACCTACAATGAGCAGTTCTTC. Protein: CASSDEPTGTYNEQFF.

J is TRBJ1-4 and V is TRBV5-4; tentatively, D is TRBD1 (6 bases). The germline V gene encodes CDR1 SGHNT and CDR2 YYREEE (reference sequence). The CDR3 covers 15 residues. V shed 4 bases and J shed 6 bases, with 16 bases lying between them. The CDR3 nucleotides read TGTGCCAGCAGCCGCAGGGGTCAGGAGGATGAAAAACTGTTTTTT. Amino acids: CASSRRGQEDEKLFF.

The CDR3 protein is CASSQGHEGFYEQYF. The CDR3 bases are TGCGCCAGCAGCCAAGGCCATGAGGGTTTCTACGAGCAGTACTTC. V usage is TRBV4-3 and J usage is TRBJ2-7; D possibly corresponds to TRBD2 (5 bases). This CDR3 comprises 15 residues. Trimming cost V 1 base and J 3 bases, with 13 bases left between them. Germline-derived CDR1 and CDR2 are LGHNA and YSLEER.

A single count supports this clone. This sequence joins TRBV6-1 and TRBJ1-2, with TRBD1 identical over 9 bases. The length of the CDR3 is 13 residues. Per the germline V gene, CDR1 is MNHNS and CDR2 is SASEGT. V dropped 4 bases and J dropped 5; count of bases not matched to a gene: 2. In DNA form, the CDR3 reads TGTGCCAGCAGTGCCGGGACAGGGTATGGCTACACCTTC. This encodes CASSAGTGYGYTF.